Each of the 29 T cell receptor beta chains below was sequenced from the same sample in a study of T cell responses to AZD1222 COVID-19 vaccine. The assay was immunoSEQ multiplex PCR, and TCRdb's table has in-frame clones only and misses some. The sample has 120,000 to 150,000 clones, roughly 80% seen once; the top ten hold approximately 4%. The material sequenced was peripheral blood, taken on day 0 of MenACWY control vaccination. These receptors were taken from an adult in good health.

In this sample, this clone turned up once. The chain carries TRBV10-3 and TRBJ2-1; 8 bases are shared with TRBD1. The length of the CDR3 is 16 residues. The V gene's germline CDR1 is ENHRY and CDR2 SYGVKD. V shed 0 bases, J shed 3 bases, and the junction held 4 bases outside the gene matches. The CDR3 DNA reads as TGTGCCATCAGTGAGTCGACAGGGGACCACTACAATGAGCAGTTCTTC. This codes for CAISESTGDHYNEQFF.

This chain links TRBV6-5 with TRBJ1-2; the D is unclear. This CDR3 has 15 amino acids. Germline V CDR1 and CDR2: MNHEY, SVGAGI. With 0 bases removed from V and 2 bases from J, the gap between germline ends came to 10 bases. CDR3 sequence reads: CASSYSYRENYGYTF. CDR3 sequence (DNA): TGTGCCAGCAGTTACTCGTATAGAGAAAACTATGGCTACACCTTC.

The chain links TRBV9 to TRBJ2-7; D is perhaps TRBD1 or TRBD2 (5 bases each). Between the trimmed V and J ends, which lost 4 bases and 5 bases, there was a span of 13 bases. The CDR3 runs to 13 residues. The V gene's germline CDR1 is SGDLS and CDR2 YYNGEE. The CDR3 spells CASSLTRGNEQYV. The DNA for the CDR3 is TGTGCCAGCAGCCTAACGAGGGGTAACGAGCAGTACGTC.

V is TRBV7-9 and J is TRBJ2-1; D is unresolved. Trimming took off 1 base at V and 6 bases at J, with 10 bases between the two ends. The CDR3 is 14 residues long. The germline CDR1 and CDR2 sequences are SEHNR and FQNEAQ (reference sequence). DNA of the CDR3: TGTGCCAGCAGCTTAGAGGTGTTGGGCAATGAGCAGTTCTTC. This translates into CASSLEVLGNEQFF.

The genes are TRBV19 and TRBJ1-3; no definite D call. The V end was cut by 7 bases, the J end by 0 bases, with 10 bases between. Germline CDR1 LNHDA, CDR2 SQIVND (reference sequence). The CDR3 has 14 amino acids. The CDR3 sequence: CASKRDPSGNTIYF. CDR3 DNA sequence: TGTGCCAGTAAAAGGGATCCCTCTGGAAACACCATATATTTT.

The rearrangement uses TRBV18 and TRBJ1-2; D is unresolved. This CDR3 spans 18 amino acids. Trimming removed 3 bases from V and 1 base from J, with 21 bases in between. Per the germline V gene, CDR1 is KGHSH and CDR2 is LQKENI. Here the CDR3 reads CASSPLGSLPGGNYGYTF. CDR3 nucleotides: TGTGCCAGCTCACCGCTTGGGTCCTTGCCTGGTGGTAACTATGGCTACACCTTC.

The rearrangement links TRBV9 to TRBJ1-2; 7 positions agree with TRBD1. Germline V gene sequence: CDR1 SGDLS, CDR2 YYNGEE. V dropped 4 bases and J dropped 3; count of bases not matched to a gene: 9. The CDR3 contains 15 residues. This chain's CDR3 is CASSPGGGGHYGYTF. CDR3 coding DNA: TGTGCCAGCAGCCCAGGGGGAGGAGGGCACTATGGCTACACCTTC.

The chain couples TRBV7-2 to TRBJ1-1; D gene unclear. CDR1 is SGHTA, CDR2 FQGNSA, per germline. Trimming pared 9 bases from V and 1 base from J, leaving 12 bases between. The CDR3 has 13 residues. In DNA form, the CDR3 reads TGTGCCAGTACGGTACAGCCGAACACTGAAGCTTTCTTT. Translation: CASTVQPNTEAFF.

V is TRBV4-1 and J is TRBJ1-3, with 9 bases matching TRBD1. Germline assignment: CDR1 MGHRA and CDR2 YSYEKL. The length of the CDR3 is 19 residues. The ends lost 3 bases at V and 0 bases at J; junction bases unmatched: 12. The CDR3 here is CASSQILTGGVSSGNTIYF. DNA of the CDR3: TGCGCCAGCAGCCAGATCTTGACAGGGGGGGTATCCTCTGGAAACACCATATATTTT.

Here the CDR3 reads CTSSQGEGGPTDWSTDTQYF. CDR3 in DNA: TGCACCAGCAGCCAAGGGGAGGGGGGACCCACGGACTGGAGCACAGATACGCAGTATTTT. This chain connects TRBV1 to TRBJ2-3; the DNA was not compared with TRBD2, the D call given in the table. TRBV1 is a documented pseudogene. The CDR3 has 20 residues.

The rearrangement joins TRBV4-1 to TRBJ2-2; D unresolved. The CDR3 sequence is 12 residues long. V was clipped by 2 bases and J by 5 bases, with 3 bases between them. Germline CDR1 and CDR2: MGHRA and YSYEKL. CDR3 protein: CASSQRTGELFF. The CDR3 DNA is TGCGCCAGCAGCCAACGGACCGGGGAGCTGTTTTTT.

The V call is TRBV5-1, the J call TRBJ2-1, with D possibly being TRBD2 (5 bases). The CDR3 spans 12 residues. Germline-derived CDR1 and CDR2 are SGHRS and YFSETQ. Trimming took 2 bases from V and 8 from J, leaving 8 bases between them. Here the CDR3 reads CASSFGGDEQFF. CDR3 bases: TGCGCCAGCAGCTTTGGAGGCGATGAGCAGTTCTTC.

This clone occurred once. This CDR3 is CASSWAPGQGAPADTQYF. DNA of the CDR3: TGCGCCAGCAGCTGGGCTCCGGGACAGGGGGCCCCAGCAGATACGCAGTATTTT. V gene TRBV5-1 combines with J gene TRBJ2-3; 12 bases agree with TRBD1. This CDR3 comprises 18 residues. The V and J ends lost 3 bases and 4 bases, in that order; junction bases with no gene match: 12. CDR1 is SGHRS, CDR2 YFSETQ, per germline.

The rearrangement joins TRBV6-5 to TRBJ1-2; no definite D call. There are 11 residues in the CDR3. The V end lost 6 bases, the J end lost 6 bases, and 8 bases lay between the germline ends. Germline assignment: CDR1 MNHEY and CDR2 SVGAGI. The CDR3 DNA reads as TGTGCCAGCAGCCTTTGGGATGGCTACACCTTC. As protein: CASSLWDGYTF.

This clone was found once. This same CDR3 is encoded by further DNA sequences in the sample. V and J are TRBV28 and TRBJ1-2; D gene uncertain. In germline, CDR1 is MDHEN, CDR2 SYDVKM. The CDR3 sequence is 12 residues long. V was cut by 2 bases and J by 4 bases, with 5 bases left in between. The CDR3 nucleotides read TGTGCCAGCAGTTTAGCCTCCTATGGCTACACCTTC. Residues: CASSLASYGYTF.

V is TRBV6-5 and J is TRBJ1-1; perhaps TRBD1 as D (5 bases). This CDR3 is built from 15 residues. V dropped 0 bases and J dropped 5 bases, with 13 bases sitting between them. Germline V gene sequence: CDR1 MNHEY, CDR2 SVGAGI. DNA of the CDR3: TGTGCCAGCAGTTACTCTCCAGGGTTGAGAACTGAAGCTTTCTTT. Amino acids: CASSYSPGLRTEAFF.

This clone appeared a few times. The chain uses TRBV12-3 or TRBV12-4 and TRBJ1-1, with D unclear. V lost 4 bases and J lost 2, with 8 bases in between. This CDR3 has 13 residues. This CDR3 reads CASSWWVNTEAFF. CDR3 coding DNA: TGTGCCAGCAGTTGGTGGGTAAACACTGAAGCTTTCTTT.

The chain carries TRBV19 and TRBJ2-1; 13 bases match TRBD2. Unmatched junction bases numbered 6, after V lost 6 bases and J lost 7 bases. The length of the CDR3 is 15 residues. Germline V gives CDR1 LNHDA, CDR2 SQIVND (reference sequence). CDR3 sequence (DNA): TGTGCCAGTAGAAGACTAGCGGGGGGTCGTAATGAGCAGTTCTTC. This codes for CASRRLAGGRNEQFF.

The chain links TRBV10-2 to TRBJ2-7, with D unresolved. The germline V gene encodes CDR1 WSHSY and CDR2 SAAADI. The CDR3 loop spans 11 amino acids. V shed 2 bases and J shed 3 bases, with 2 bases lying between them. The CDR3 DNA sequence: TGCGCCAGCAGTGAGAGCTACGAGCAGTACGTC. Amino acid sequence: CASSESYEQYV.

The chain combines TRBV27 with TRBJ2-1; TRBD2 agrees at 7 bases. Germline loops: CDR1 MNHEY, CDR2 SMNVEV (reference sequence). There are 15 residues in the CDR3. The V segment lost 3 bases and the J segment 5 bases; nucleotides outside the gene matches: 7. Written as DNA, the CDR3 is TGTGCCAGCAGTTTCGGCGGGGGATCGGACAATGAGCAGTTCTTC. Its protein product is CASSFGGGSDNEQFF.

The rearrangement joins TRBV5-1 to TRBJ2-1; 12 bases fit TRBD2. The CDR3 extends over 16 amino acids. Germline CDR1 reads SGHRS; CDR2 reads YFSETQ. V shed 2 bases, J shed 4 bases, and the junction held 4 bases outside the gene matches. The CDR3 DNA reads TGCGCCAGCAGCTTCGTCACTAGCGGGGGGTACAATGAGCAGTTCTTC. Protein: CASSFVTSGGYNEQFF.

In this sample, this clone turned up once. This chain joins TRBV5-1 and TRBJ2-2; perhaps TRBD2 as D (5 bases). CDR1 is SGHRS, CDR2 YFSETQ, per germline. The V end lost 2 bases, the J end lost 2 bases, and 10 bases lay between the germline ends. This CDR3 region has 15 residues. CDR3 bases: TGCGCCAGCAGCTTACGGGATGCAAACACCGGGGAGCTGTTTTTT. Residues: CASSLRDANTGELFF. Drawing the rest from reference TRBV5-1 and TRBJ2-2, the complete variable domain is KAGVTQTPRYLIKTRGQQVTLSCSPISGHRSVSWYQQTPGQGLQFLFEYFSETQRNKGNFPGRFSGRQFSNSRSEMNVSTLELGDSALYLCASSLRDANTGELFFGEGSRLTVL.

V gene TRBV11-1 combines with J gene TRBJ2-5; TRBD1 is a possible D gene (5 bases). The CDR3 covers 15 residues. CDR1 and CDR2 (germline): SGHAT, FQDESV (reference sequence). The germline V and J ends were trimmed by 5 bases and 6 bases, with 19 bases remaining between them. The CDR3 bases are TGTGCCAGCAGCCTCTTCACGGGCAGGGCGAAGACCCAGTACTTC. This encodes CASSLFTGRAKTQYF.

The V call is TRBV28, the J call TRBJ2-1; 15 bases are a match to TRBD2. There are 15 residues in the CDR3. Germline trimming cut 5 bases from V and 7 bases from J; bases unmatched to any gene: 3. Germline V gene lookup returns CDR1 MDHEN and CDR2 SYDVKM. CDR3 DNA sequence: TGTGCCAGCAGTGTTGGACTAGCGGGGGGGAATGAGCAGTTCTTC. Translation gives CASSVGLAGGNEQFF.

The J gene is TRBJ1-1, the V gene TRBV6-8; 7 bases agree with TRBD1. CDR3 length: 15 residues. Trimming cost V 1 base and J 1 base; bases outside gene matches: 3. Germline loops: CDR1 MNHGY, CDR2 SAAAGT. Here the CDR3 reads CASSYCRQGNTEAFF. DNA of the CDR3: TGTGCCAGCAGTTACTGCCGACAGGGGAACACTGAAGCTTTCTTT.

The rearrangement uses TRBV7-3 and TRBJ1-6, with D tentatively TRBD1 (5 bases). This CDR3 is 16 amino acids long. Germline CDR1 and CDR2: SGHTA and FQGTGA. The V end lost 5 bases, the J end lost 8 bases, and 19 bases lay between the germline ends. This CDR3 is CASSQYRDPTYSPLHF. CDR3 in DNA: TGTGCCAGCAGCCAATACCGGGACCCGACTTATTCACCCCTCCACTTT.

V and J are TRBV12-3 or TRBV12-4 and TRBJ1-1; a possible D gene is TRBD1 (6 bases). The CDR3 has 13 amino acids. The ends were cut back, 6 bases at V and 3 bases at J, with 11 bases in the middle. The chain's CDR3 is CASRDQGYTEAFF. The CDR3 DNA follows: TGTGCCAGCAGGGACCAGGGGTACACTGAAGCTTTCTTT.

The rearrangement links TRBV14 to TRBJ1-2, with D unclear. Germline V gives CDR1 SGHDN, CDR2 FVKESK. V was pared by 4 bases and J by 0 bases, with 12 bases between. This CDR3 is 15 amino acids long. CDR3 protein: CASSRVGGPNYGYTF. Here the CDR3 DNA reads TGTGCCAGCAGCCGGGTAGGAGGACCTAACTATGGCTACACCTTC.

The genes are TRBV18 and TRBJ2-1, with 9 nucleotides matching TRBD1. Germline lookup yields CDR1 KGHSH and CDR2 LQKENI. Losses at the gene ends were 0 bases for V and 12 bases for J; bases not matched to a gene: 9. CDR3 length equals 15 residues. This CDR3 reads CASSPPGTGMVVQFF. The CDR3 DNA is TGTGCCAGCTCACCACCGGGGACAGGGATGGTGGTGCAGTTCTTC.